Listed below are T cell receptor beta chains from one sample, sequenced in a study of T cell responses to AZD1222 COVID-19 vaccine. Sequencing used immunoSEQ multiplex PCR; TCRdb keeps in-frame clones, though not all of them. The data hold 95,000 to 150,000 clones, with roughly 90% observed a single time. The material was peripheral blood, obtained on day 0 of AZD1222 vaccination. These receptor sequences come from an adult in good health. The CDR3 runs from the conserved cysteine through the conserved F or W. D genes are given only for firm matches. Rows give clone size only sometimes, using once, few, many, or a class for an expanded clone.

clone_size d_call j_call v_call cdr3_nt cdr3_aa
. . TRBJ1-5 TRBV2 TGTGCCAGCAGCGGGGACCAGCCCCAGCATTTT CASSGDQPQHF
. TRBD1 TRBJ1-3 TRBV2 TGTGCCAGCAGTCCCGAGGGGGCGCAAGGAAACACCATATATTTT CASSPEGAQGNTIYF
. . TRBJ1-2 TRBV6-2/TRBV6-3 TGTGCCAGCAGTTCGGCCAGGGATGGTGGCTACACCTTC CASSSARDGGYTF
. TRBD1 TRBJ1-1 TRBV7-6 TGTGCCAGCAGCCCAAGGACAGGGGACGGACCTGAAGCTTTCTTT CASSPRTGDGPEAFF
few . TRBJ1-2 TRBV19 TGTGCCAGTAGTATGGGGCGCAGGGTTCGGGGCTACACCTTC CASSMGRRVRGYTF
. . TRBJ1-4 TRBV3-1/TRBV3-2 TGTGCCAGCAGCCAAGACGGGGGAAAACTGTTTTTT CASSQDGGKLFF
. . TRBJ1-2 TRBV27 TGTGCCAGCAGAATGGGTGGGGCCTATGGCTACACCTTC CASRMGGAYGYTF
. TRBD1 TRBJ2-1 TRBV27 TGTGCCAGCAGCCGGGGACAGGGGATTTACAATGAGCAGTTCTTC CASSRGQGIYNEQFF
. TRBD1 TRBJ1-5 TRBV6-2/TRBV6-3 TGTGCCAGCAGTTTCGGGACAGGGGTTCAGCCCCAGCATTTT CASSFGTGVQPQHF
. . TRBJ1-1 TRBV5-5 TGTGCCAGCAGCTTGGCCGGGGGAATAATGAACACTGAAGCTTTCTTT CASSLAGGIMNTEAFF
. . TRBJ2-6 TRBV5-1 TGCGCCAGCACGGAGGGGGAAAGCTCTGGGGCCAACGTCCTGACTTTC CASTEGESSGANVLTF
. . TRBJ2-7 TRBV7-2 TGTGCCAGCAGCACCCGGTGGGGGGCGTACGAGCAGTACTTC CASSTRWGAYEQYF
. TRBD1 TRBJ1-2 TRBV4-1 TGCGCCAGCCGAAAAGACAGGGAGGTTGGAGGCTATGGCTACACCTTC CASRKDREVGGYGYTF
. . TRBJ2-5 TRBV5-1 TGCGCCAGCAGTCTAGGGCGGGACCCAGAGACCCAGTACTTC CASSLGRDPETQYF
. TRBD1 TRBJ1-2 TRBV4-1 TGCGCCAGCAGCCAAGGGACAGGATTGGGCTATGGCTACACCTTC CASSQGTGLGYGYTF
. . TRBJ1-2 TRBV4-2 TGTGCCAGCAGCCAAGGTTTATCCCGCTATGGCTACACCTTC CASSQGLSRYGYTF
. TRBD2 TRBJ2-1 TRBV7-3 TGTGCCAGCAGCTTATATGCGGGGGGGTCCTACAATGAGCAGTTCTTC CASSLYAGGSYNEQFF
. . TRBJ2-7 TRBV27 TGTGCCAGCAGTTTATCAGCGGGACACACAAAGGCCTACGAGCAGTACTTC CASSLSAGHTKAYEQYF
. TRBD2 TRBJ2-2 TRBV5-1 TGCGCCAGCAGCTTGGTCCCAAGCGGGGGGGCCGTCACCGGGGAGCTGTTTTTT CASSLVPSGGAVTGELFF
. . TRBJ1-1 TRBV19 TGTGCCAGTAGTTATGGGGTCACTGAAGCTTTCTTT CASSYGVTEAFF
. TRBD1 TRBJ1-2 TRBV19 TGTGCCAGTAGTTCAGCCGGGACAGGCCTCTTTGGCTACACCTTC CASSSAGTGLFGYTF
. . TRBJ2-7 TRBV27 TGTGCCAGCAGTTTGGTGGGGGAATACGAGCAGTACTTC CASSLVGEYEQYF
. . TRBJ1-1 TRBV12-2 TGTGCAAGTCGCTCTCGACAGGGGAAGGGCACTGAAGCTTTCTTT CASRSRQGKGTEAFF
. . TRBJ2-1 TRBV4-3 TGCGCCAGCAGCCTGGGGGTGAGCGGGGACAACAATGAGCAGTTCTTC CASSLGVSGDNNEQFF
once . TRBJ1-3 TRBV7-2 TGTGCCAGCAGCTTAGACGGGTGGGGAAACACCATATATTTT CASSLDGWGNTIYF
. . TRBJ2-7 TRBV19 TGTGCCAGTAGTACACTACGGACGAGGCCTCCCTACGAGCAGTACTTC CASSTLRTRPPYEQYF
. . TRBJ2-1 TRBV11-1 TGTGCCAGCAGCTTTAGGATGATCTCTGAGCAGTTCTTC CASSFRMISEQFF
few . TRBJ2-7 TRBV27 TGTGCCAGCAGTTTTTCAGCCAACCCTACCTACGAGCAGTACTTC CASSFSANPTYEQYF
few . TRBJ2-1 TRBV6-4 TGTGCCAGCAGTGACTCGGGGGATAGATCGTATGAGCAGTTCTTC CASSDSGDRSYEQFF
. . TRBJ1-2 TRBV5-4 TGTGCCAGCAGCTTGGACAGGGTGGGCTACACCTTC CASSLDRVGYTF
once . TRBJ2-5 TRBV6-1 TGTGCCAGCAGTGAACAGGTGGGAGGAGAGACCCAGTACTTC CASSEQVGGETQYF
. . TRBJ2-2 TRBV10-3 TGTGCCATCAAGGCACTGCCTGACACCGGGGAGCTGTTTTTT CAIKALPDTGELFF
. . TRBJ1-4 TRBV5-1 TGCGCCAGCAGCTTGGACAGTGGGCTTGAAAAACTGTTTTTT CASSLDSGLEKLFF
. . TRBJ1-6 TRBV11-2 TGTGCCAGCAGGTTGGGAACAGTGCTTGATTCACCCCTCCACTTT CASRLGTVLDSPLHF
. . TRBJ2-7 TRBV27 TGTGCCAGCAGTTTCGGCCCCTTGGCGCCCGAGCAGTACTTC CASSFGPLAPEQYF
. . TRBJ2-1 TRBV10-3 TGTGCCATCAGTGCGGTCGGGGGGCAAGGCAATGAGCAGTTCTTC CAISAVGGQGNEQFF
. . TRBJ1-1 TRBV25-1 TGTGCCAGCAGTGAAAACCCTCCTGAAGCTTTCTTT CASSENPPEAFF
. TRBD1 TRBJ1-5 TRBV5-6 TGTGCCAGCAGCTTACAGGGGCGGCACAATCAGCCCCAGCATTTT CASSLQGRHNQPQHF
once . TRBJ1-1 TRBV19 TGTGCCAGTAGCAATAGGGGCTGGGACACTGAAGCTTTCTTT CASSNRGWDTEAFF
once . TRBJ2-3 TRBV24-1 TGTGCCACCAGTGACTCAGGGCCGAGCACAGATACGCAGTATTTT CATSDSGPSTDTQYF
. TRBD2 TRBJ2-1 TRBV4-1 TGCGCCAGCAGCCAAGAAGGGTCTAGCGGGGGTTACAATGAGCAGTTCTTC CASSQEGSSGGYNEQFF
. TRBD1 TRBJ1-6 TRBV14 TGTGCCAGCAGCCGGGACAGGGAAAGGAGTTCACCCCTCCACTTT CASSRDRERSSPLHF
. . TRBJ1-5 TRBV7-8 TGTGCCAGCAATCACCGACTTGGTAGCAATCAGCCCCAGCATTTT CASNHRLGSNQPQHF
. . TRBJ2-5 TRBV2 TGTGCCAGCAGTGAAGCGCGGAACTGGAAGATCCAGTACTTC CASSEARNWKIQYF
. TRBD1 TRBJ1-2 TRBV27 TGTGCCAGCAGTTCATACCGGGACAGCTTCTATGGCTACACCTTC CASSSYRDSFYGYTF
. TRBD1 TRBJ1-1 TRBV12-5 TGTGCTAGTGGTTTGCCAAACCAGGGGGACACTGAAGCTTTCTTT CASGLPNQGDTEAFF
. . TRBJ1-2 TRBV7-9 TGTGCCAGCAGCCTGCTCGCCACCTATGGCTACACCTTC CASSLLATYGYTF
. TRBD1 TRBJ1-2 TRBV10-3 TGTGCCATCAGGGAGACAGGGTCCGACTATGGCTACACCTTC CAIRETGSDYGYTF
. . TRBJ1-6 TRBV7-3 TGTGCCAGCAGCCAGGACACGGGAGAGGCCCTCCACTTT CASSQDTGEALHF
. TRBD1 TRBJ2-1 TRBV7-8 TGTGCCAGCAGCTTCGACAGGGCCAATGAGCAGTTCTTC CASSFDRANEQFF
. TRBD1 TRBJ2-7 TRBV5-1 TGCGCCAGCAGTGAAGGGACAGCGGCCTCCTACGAGCAGTACTTC CASSEGTAASYEQYF
. . TRBJ1-1 TRBV7-8 TGTGCCAGCAGCTCTCAGGGGAGGTGGGCTTTCTTT CASSSQGRWAFF
. . TRBJ2-2 TRBV4-3 TGCGCCAGCAGCCGTGATGCAGGGGAGGGCACCGGGGAGCTGTTTTTT CASSRDAGEGTGELFF